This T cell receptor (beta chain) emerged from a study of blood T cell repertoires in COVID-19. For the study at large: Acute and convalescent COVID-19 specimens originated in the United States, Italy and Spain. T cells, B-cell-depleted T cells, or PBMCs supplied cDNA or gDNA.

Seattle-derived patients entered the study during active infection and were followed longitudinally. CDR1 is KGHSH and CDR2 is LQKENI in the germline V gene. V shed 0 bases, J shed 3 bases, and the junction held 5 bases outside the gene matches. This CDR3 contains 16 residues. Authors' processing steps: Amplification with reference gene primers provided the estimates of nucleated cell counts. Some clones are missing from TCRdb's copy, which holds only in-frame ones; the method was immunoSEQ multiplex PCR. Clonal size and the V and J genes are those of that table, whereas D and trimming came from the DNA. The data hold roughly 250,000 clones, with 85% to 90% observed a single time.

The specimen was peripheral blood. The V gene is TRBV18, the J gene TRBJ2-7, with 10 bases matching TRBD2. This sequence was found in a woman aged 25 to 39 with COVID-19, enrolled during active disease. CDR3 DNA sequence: TGTGCCAGCTCACCACCCTATACTAGCGGGGTCTACGAGCAGTACTTC. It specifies CASSPPYTSGVYEQYF.